The 19 T cell receptor beta chains given below trace back to one sample, sequenced in a study of identical twins. One entry per CDR3 protein, called by TCRdb with MiXCR from the 5' RACE reads. This sample yields about 810,000 distinct CDR3 sequences, of which roughly an eighth are seen a single time; 1.5% to 2% belongs to the top ten. The same specimen was also included in a second study, on yellow fever vaccine responses in identical twins.

Material: PBMCs. These receptors originate from a woman aged 18 to 35 in good health.

This clonotype was observed a single time. Mismatch with germline at one junction end may stem from a read error. This sequence joins TRBV7-6 and TRBJ2-6; 8 bases match TRBD2. From germline, CDR1 is SGHVS and CDR2 FNYEAQ. This CDR3 is 16 amino acids long. The CDR3 coding sequence is TGTGCCAGCAGCACCCTAGCGGGCTCTGGGGCCAACGTCATGACTTTC. Protein: CASSTLAGSGANVMTF.

The chain combines TRBV12-3 or TRBV12-4 with TRBJ2-1, with 9 bases that match TRBD1. J lost 7 bases, V lost 5 bases, and 12 bases had no gene match. The length of the CDR3 is 16 residues. CDR3 sequence reads: CASSHLAPGQGNEQFF. The CDR3, as DNA: TGTGCCAGCAGTCACCTGGCCCCGGGACAGGGAAATGAGCAGTTCTTC.

In its sample, this clonotype was seen many times. This chain joins TRBV20-1 and TRBJ2-1; 12 nucleotides match TRBD2. This CDR3 has 14 residues. Per germline, CDR1 DFQATT and CDR2 SNEGSKA (reference sequence). Losses at the gene ends were 5 bases for V and 7 bases for J; bases not matched to a gene: 6. As DNA, the CDR3 is TGCAGTGCTGGACTAGCGGGGAAACGGAATGAGCAGTTCTTC. It codes for CSAGLAGKRNEQFF.

V usage is TRBV6-7 and J usage is TRBJ2-7, with D possibly being TRBD2 (5 bases). TRBV6-7 is an ORF, and what it does is uncertain. This CDR3 region has 18 residues. The CDR3 region is CASSNSRRLWQESYEQYV. In DNA, the CDR3 is TGTGCCAGCAGTAACTCAAGGAGGCTTTGGCAGGAGTCCTACGAGCAGTACGTC.

This clonotype has only a few counts. The chain employs TRBV15 and TRBJ2-3; TRBD2 aligns across 7 bases. Trimming removed 0 bases from V and 8 bases from J; junction bases left unmatched: 5. Germline CDR1 LNHNV, CDR2 YYDKDF (reference sequence). The CDR3 covers 14 residues. The CDR3 is CATSRDQGGSTQYF. The CDR3 region has the DNA TGTGCCACCAGCAGAGATCAAGGCGGGAGTACGCAGTATTTT.

V and J are TRBV28 and TRBJ2-5; tentatively, D is TRBD1 (6 bases). CDR3 length: 14 residues. CDR1 is MDHEN, CDR2 SYDVKM, per germline. The V gene lost 5 bases and the J gene lost 1 base, with 11 bases spanning the gap. This CDR3 reads CASSTMDSQETQYF. The CDR3 bases are TGTGCCAGCAGTACCATGGACAGCCAAGAGACCCAGTACTTC.

This clonotype was picked up many times. The chain uses TRBV27 and TRBJ2-1; 7 bases fit TRBD1. This CDR3 comprises 14 residues. Trimming at V came to 6 bases and at J to 5 bases, leaving 7 bases not matched to a gene. Per the germline V gene, CDR1 is MNHEY and CDR2 is SMNVEV (reference sequence). CDR3 sequence: CASRQGPTNNEQFF. The CDR3 bases are TGTGCCAGCAGACAGGGGCCGACAAACAATGAGCAGTTCTTC.

This chain links TRBV24-1 with TRBJ1-5, with D unresolved. Trimming took 7 bases from V and 7 from J, leaving 10 bases between them. The CDR3 is 12 amino acids. CDR1 and CDR2 from the germline V gene are KGHDR and SFDVKD. CDR3 sequence (DNA): TGTGCCACCAGCCTCGGCGGGCAGCCCCAGCATTTT. Protein: CATSLGGQPQHF.

This chain links TRBV19 with TRBJ1-1; maybe TRBD1 (5 bases). Germline lookup yields CDR1 LNHDA and CDR2 SQIVND (reference sequence). This CDR3 has 14 residues. The germline V and J ends were trimmed by 7 bases and 5 bases, with 17 bases remaining between them. The CDR3 protein is CASTIGGAGTEAFF. CDR3 sequence (DNA): TGTGCCAGTACCATCGGAGGGGCCGGGACTGAAGCTTTCTTT.

Details on this clonotype: A junction boundary mismatches the germline segment, possibly from a read error. This chain joins TRBV2 and TRBJ1-2, with 7 bases fitting TRBD1. CDR3 size: 14 residues. Germline values: CDR1 SNHLY, CDR2 FYNNEI. The CDR3 DNA is TGCGCCAGCAGTCAAAGGGACAGTAACTATGGCTACACCTTC. Its protein product is CASSQRDSNYGYTF.

This clonotype has more than one count but fewer than ten. The chain combines TRBV29-1 with TRBJ2-2; D perhaps matches TRBD1 (6 bases). Between the trimmed V and J ends, which lost 2 bases and 6 bases, there was a span of 13 bases. Germline V lookup: CDR1 SQVTM, CDR2 ANQGSEA. The CDR3 spans 14 residues. The CDR3: CSVETGLHAGELFF. CDR3 DNA: TGCAGCGTTGAAACAGGGTTGCACGCCGGGGAGCTGTTTTTT.

J is TRBJ2-7 and V is TRBV28; D remains unclear. The CDR3 runs 12 residues. Germline assignment: CDR1 MDHEN and CDR2 SYDVKM. Trimming stripped 4 bases from V and 5 bases from J, with 9 bases between. The CDR3, as DNA: TGTGCCAGCAGTTGGGTACCCAACGAGCAGTACTTC. Its protein product is CASSWVPNEQYF.

The CDR3 DNA sequence: TGTGCCAGCAGTTACCGGGACAGCCAGTACAATGAGCAGTTCTTC. Encoded protein: CASSYRDSQYNEQFF. The rearrangement uses TRBV6-5 and TRBJ2-1; 7 nucleotides match TRBD1. This CDR3 is 15 amino acids long. Germline V CDR1 and CDR2: MNHEY, SVGAGI. The J segment lost 4 bases and the V segment lost 2 bases, leaving 5 bases of the junction unmatched.

This clonotype was observed at least ten times. V gene TRBV5-1 combines with J gene TRBJ2-3, with D perhaps TRBD1 or TRBD2 (7 bases each). Germline CDR1 reads SGHRS; CDR2 reads YFSETQ. The CDR3 runs 15 residues. V lost 7 bases to trimming and J lost 3 bases, with 18 bases between them. Written as DNA, the CDR3 is TGCGCCAGCTCCCAGGGGGGGCTCGGTACAGATACGCAGTATTTT. Translation gives CASSQGGLGTDTQYF.

This clonotype was seen ten or more times. This chain links TRBV24-1 with TRBJ2-1; D not certain. The V gene lost 3 bases and the J gene lost 0 bases, with 14 bases spanning the gap. The CDR3 is made up of 17 amino acids. CDR1 KGHDR and CDR2 SFDVKD come from the germline V gene. DNA of the CDR3: TGTGCCACCAGTGATGCAGACTTCTTAAGCTCCTACAATGAGCAGTTCTTC. Amino acid sequence: CATSDADFLSSYNEQFF.

The chain's CDR3 is CASSEALFVGGSYNEQFF. In DNA, the CDR3 is TGTGCCAGCAGTGAAGCGCTTTTCGTGGGAGGCTCCTACAATGAGCAGTTCTTC. The chain joins TRBV2 to TRBJ2-1; possibly TRBD2 for D (6 bases). Trimming cost V 0 bases and J 0 bases, with 15 bases left between them. Germline V gives CDR1 SNHLY, CDR2 FYNNEI. The CDR3 is 18 residues long.

The V and J genes are TRBV12-3 or TRBV12-4 and TRBJ2-2; D possibly corresponds to TRBD1 (6 bases). The V end lost 3 bases, the J end lost 4 bases, and 9 bases lay between the germline ends. The CDR3 sequence is 14 residues long. This chain's CDR3 is CASSLNRATGELFF. As DNA, the CDR3 is TGTGCCAGCAGTTTGAACAGGGCCACCGGGGAGCTGTTTTTT.

Ten or more counts support this clonotype. The chain is built from TRBV24-1 and TRBJ2-1; the match to TRBD2 covers 13 bases. The CDR3 length is 15 residues. J was trimmed by 9 bases and V by 5 bases; bases with no gene match: 6. The germline V gene encodes CDR1 KGHDR and CDR2 SFDVKD. Here the CDR3 reads CATSVTSGRSGEQFF. The DNA of the CDR3 is TGTGCCACCAGTGTGACTAGCGGGAGGTCGGGTGAGCAGTTCTTC.

This clonotype has a count of ten or more. The V gene is TRBV5-6, the J gene TRBJ2-7; 12 bases align to TRBD2. Trimming removed 3 bases from V and 1 base from J; junction bases left unmatched: 2. Germline loops: CDR1 SGHDT, CDR2 YYEEEE. The CDR3 consists of 15 residues. This CDR3 reads CASSSGLAGSYEQYV. The DNA of the CDR3 is TGTGCCAGCAGCTCGGGACTAGCGGGTTCCTACGAGCAGTACGTC.